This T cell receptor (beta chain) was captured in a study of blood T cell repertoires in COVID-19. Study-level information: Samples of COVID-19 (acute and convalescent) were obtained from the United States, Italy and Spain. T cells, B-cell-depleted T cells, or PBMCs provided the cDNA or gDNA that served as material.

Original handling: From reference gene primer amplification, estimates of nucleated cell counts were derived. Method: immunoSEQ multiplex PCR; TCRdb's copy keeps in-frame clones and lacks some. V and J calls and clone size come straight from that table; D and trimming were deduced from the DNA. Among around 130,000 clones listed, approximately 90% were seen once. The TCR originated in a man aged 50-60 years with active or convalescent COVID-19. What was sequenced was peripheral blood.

CDR3 bases: TGTGCCAGCAGCTTGATACTCCCGGGACTCTCCACAGATACGCAGTATTTT. This translates into CASSLILPGLSTDTQYF. The V call is TRBV7-2, the J call TRBJ2-3, with D tentatively TRBD2 (6 bases). V lost 3 bases to trimming and J lost 2 bases, with 18 bases between them. The CDR3 runs to 17 residues. CDR1 is SGHTA, CDR2 FQGNSA, per germline.